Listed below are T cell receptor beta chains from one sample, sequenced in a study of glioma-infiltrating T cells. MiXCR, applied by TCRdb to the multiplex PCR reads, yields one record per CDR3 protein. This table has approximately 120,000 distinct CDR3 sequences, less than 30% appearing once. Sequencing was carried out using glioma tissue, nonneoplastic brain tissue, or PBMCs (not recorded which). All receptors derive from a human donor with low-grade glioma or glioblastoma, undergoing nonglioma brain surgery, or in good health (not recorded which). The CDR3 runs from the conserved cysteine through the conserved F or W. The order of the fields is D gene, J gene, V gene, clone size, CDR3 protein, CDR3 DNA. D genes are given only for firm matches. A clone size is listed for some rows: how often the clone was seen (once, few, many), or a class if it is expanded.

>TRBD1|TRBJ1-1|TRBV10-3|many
CAIRGTGSGTEAFF
TGTGCCATCAGGGGGACAGGGAGCGGGACTGAAGCTTTCTTT
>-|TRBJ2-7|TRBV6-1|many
CASSDRGFYEQYF
TGTGCCAGCAGTGACCGGGGGTTCTACGAGCAGTACTTC
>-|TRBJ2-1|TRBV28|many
CASSSNEQFF
TGTGCCAGCAGTTCCAACGAGCAGTTCTTC
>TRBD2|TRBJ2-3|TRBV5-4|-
CASSLVRAGGLSTQYF
TGTGCCAGCAGCTTGGTGCGAGCGGGGGGGCTGAGTACGCAGTATTTT
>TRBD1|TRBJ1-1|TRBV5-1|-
CASSLYGTGGVRTEAFF
TGCGCCAGCAGCTTGTACGGGACAGGGGGCGTTCGGACTGAAGCTTTCTTT
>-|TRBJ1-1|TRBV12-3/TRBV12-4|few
CASSSPRGAFF
TGTGCCAGCAGTTCGCCCCGTGGGGCTTTCTTT
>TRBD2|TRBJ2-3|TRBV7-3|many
CASSSRLAGGTDTQYF
TGTGCCAGCAGCTCCCGACTAGCGGGAGGCACAGATACGCAGTATTTT
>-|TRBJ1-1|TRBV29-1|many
CSAAGAVLNTEAFF
TGCAGCGCGGCTGGGGCAGTATTGAACACTGAAGCTTTCTTT
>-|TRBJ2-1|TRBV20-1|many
CSAHSYSYNEQFF
TGCAGTGCTCATAGTTACTCCTACAATGAGCAGTTCTTC
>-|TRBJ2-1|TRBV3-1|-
CASSQESDSYNEQFF
TGTGCTAGCAGCCAAGAATCTGATTCCTACAATGAGCAGTTCTTC
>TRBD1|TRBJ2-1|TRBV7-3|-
CASSFGTGGSYEQFF
TGTGCCAGCAGCTTTGGGACAGGGGGAAGTTACGAGCAGTTCTTC
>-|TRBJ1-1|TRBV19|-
CASFSRGWGLMNTEAFF
TGTGCCAGTTTCAGCCGAGGATGGGGCCTGATGAACACTGAAGCTTTCTTT
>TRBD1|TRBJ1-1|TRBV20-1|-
CSARSPGTGNTEAFF
TGCAGTGCTAGATCCCCCGGGACAGGGAACACTGAAGCTTTCTTT
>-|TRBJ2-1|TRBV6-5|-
CERSLWSNGTYNEQFF
TGTGAAAGAAGTTTATGGTCAAACGGGACCTACAATGAGCAGTTCTTC
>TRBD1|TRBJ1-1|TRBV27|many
CASRSTGATEAFF
TGTGCCAGCAGGTCTACAGGGGCCACTGAAGCTTTCTTT
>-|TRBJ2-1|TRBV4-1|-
CASSQGRAGKVKEQFF
TGCGCCAGCAGCCAAGGGAGGGCAGGGAAGGTAAAAGAGCAGTTCTTC
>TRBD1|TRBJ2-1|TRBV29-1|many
CSGSGTAYNEQFF
TGCAGCGGATCCGGGACAGCCTACAATGAGCAGTTCTTC
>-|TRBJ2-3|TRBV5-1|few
CASSFGQGTDTQYF
TGCGCCAGCAGCTTTGGTCAGGGCACAGATACGCAGTATTTT
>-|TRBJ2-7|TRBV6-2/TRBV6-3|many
CASSYYWERTLYEQYF
TGTGCCAGCAGTTATTACTGGGAAAGGACACTCTACGAGCAGTACTTC
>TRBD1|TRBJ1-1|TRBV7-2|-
CASSLAGTASSVEAFF
TGTGCCAGCAGCCTTGCCGGGACAGCGTCTAGCGTAGAAGCTTTCTTT
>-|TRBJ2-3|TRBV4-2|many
CASSQDPTDTQYF
TGTGCCAGCAGCCAAGATCCAACAGATACGCAGTATTTT
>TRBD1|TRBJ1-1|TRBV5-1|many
CASSLGTGWTEAFF
TGCGCCAGCAGCTTGGGGACAGGGTGGACTGAAGCTTTCTTT